These T cell receptor beta chains were read from a single sample in a study of control samples from healthy donors and cancer patients. The method was immunoSEQ multiplex PCR; TCRdb's version includes in-frame clones alone and lacks a portion of them. In the table there are about 75,000 clones, approximately 88% of which are singletons. Sequencing used blood. These receptors were collected from a man in his fifties in good health. Each CDR3 is given with its conserved first and last residue. A D gene is named only where the DNA matches it firmly. Size values are once, few and many counts, or a class for expanded clones, and some rows have none.

>TRBV24-1|TRBD1|TRBJ2-3|.
CATSDQGADTQYF
TGTGCCACCAGTGATCAGGGGGCAGATACGCAGTATTTT
>TRBV5-1|TRBD1|TRBJ1-6|.
CASSARQGSNSPLHF
TGCGCCAGCAGCGCAAGACAGGGATCCAATTCACCCCTCCACTTT
>TRBV30|.|TRBJ2-7|once
CAWSRDFPTTYEQYF
TGTGCCTGGAGTCGGGACTTCCCAACGACCTACGAGCAGTACTTC
>TRBV5-4|.|TRBJ1-1|.
CASSLGRTDEAFF
TGTGCCAGCAGCTTGGGGAGGACAGATGAAGCTTTCTTT
>TRBV30|.|TRBJ2-2|.
CAWSLGVTGELFF
TGTGCCTGGAGTTTAGGGGTAACCGGGGAGCTGTTTTTT
>TRBV18|TRBD2|TRBJ2-7|.
CASSPPFGGTGEQYF
TGTGCCAGCTCACCACCGTTCGGGGGGACCGGCGAGCAGTACTTC
>TRBV10-3|TRBD1|TRBJ1-1|.
CAINGDRGNTEAFF
TGTGCCATCAATGGAGACAGGGGGAACACTGAAGCTTTCTTT
>TRBV7-9|.|TRBJ1-2|.
CASSLESRGSYTF
TGTGCCAGCAGCTTAGAGTCGCGGGGGAGCTACACCTTC
>TRBV10-3|TRBD2|TRBJ2-1|.
CAIMGTSGDEQFF
TGTGCCATCATGGGGACTAGCGGAGATGAGCAGTTCTTC
>TRBV30|.|TRBJ2-7|once
CAWSVPGYEQYF
TGTGCCTGGAGTGTACCTGGTTACGAGCAGTACTTC
>TRBV9|TRBD1|TRBJ2-6|.
CASSEGQGRGYIAGANVLTF
TGTGCCAGCAGCGAGGGACAGGGGAGGGGTTATATAGCTGGGGCCAACGTCCTGACTTTC
>TRBV7-2|.|TRBJ1-3|.
CASSLASGRGNTIYF
TGTGCCAGCAGCTTAGCGTCAGGGAGAGGAAACACCATATATTTT
>TRBV2|.|TRBJ1-1|.
CASSELENTEAFF
TGTGCCAGCAGTGAACTAGAGAACACTGAAGCTTTCTTT
>TRBV5-1|TRBD2|TRBJ2-1|.
CASSLAIFKLAGRNNEQFF
TGCGCCAGCAGCTTGGCCATCTTCAAGCTAGCGGGGAGAAACAATGAGCAGTTCTTC
>TRBV30|.|TRBJ2-4|.
CAWSVRAYHSKNIQYF
TGTGCCTGGAGTGTACGAGCGTACCATTCCAAAAACATTCAGTACTTC
>TRBV5-1|TRBD1|TRBJ2-1|.
CASSSGQGAYNEQFF
TGCGCCAGCAGCTCTGGACAGGGGGCCTACAATGAGCAGTTCTTC
>TRBV15|TRBD1|TRBJ2-5|.
CATSSGPGTGRETQYF
TGTGCCACCAGCAGTGGCCCCGGGACAGGGAGGGAGACCCAGTACTTC
>TRBV7-2|TRBD1|TRBJ1-1|.
CASSIQGYEAFF
TGTGCCAGCAGCATACAGGGGTATGAAGCTTTCTTT
>TRBV7-9|TRBD1|TRBJ1-3|.
CASSTFGQGQMGSGNTIYF
TGTGCCAGCAGCACCTTTGGACAGGGCCAGATGGGGTCTGGAAACACCATATATTTT
>TRBV6-5|.|TRBJ1-1|.
CANRQLNTEAFF
TGTGCCAACAGACAGCTGAACACTGAAGCTTTCTTT
>TRBV6-2/TRBV6-3|TRBD2|TRBJ2-7|.
CASSHGTGLGSYEQYF
TGTGCCAGCAGTCATGGTACTGGACTAGGATCCTACGAGCAGTACTTC
>TRBV6-6|TRBD1|TRBJ1-1|.
CASRPDRGGTEAFF
TGTGCCAGCAGACCCGACAGGGGAGGAACTGAAGCTTTCTTT
>TRBV21-1|.|TRBJ2-7|.
CASSNRDSAWDPPMEQYF
TGTGCCAGCAGCAACCGGGACAGCGCCTGGGACCCCCCTATGGAGCAGTACTTC
>TRBV6-1|TRBD1|TRBJ1-5|.
CASSEYRGPGQPQHF
TGTGCCAGCAGTGAATACAGGGGGCCCGGTCAGCCCCAGCATTTT
>TRBV7-6|TRBD2|TRBJ2-1|once
CASSSSQASGRNEQFF
TGTGCCAGCAGCTCGTCTCAGGCTAGCGGGAGGAATGAGCAGTTCTTC
>TRBV30|TRBD2|TRBJ2-7|.
CAWSGVGGLAGEYEQYF
TGTGCCTGGAGTGGGGTGGGTGGACTAGCGGGAGAATACGAGCAGTACTTC
>TRBV14|TRBD2|TRBJ2-1|.
CASSQTIISGNNEQFF
TGTGCCAGCAGCCAAACTATAATCAGCGGGAACAATGAGCAGTTCTTC
>TRBV7-7|TRBD2|TRBJ2-1|.
CASSQSGGEQFF
TGTGCCAGCAGCCAAAGCGGGGGTGAGCAGTTCTTC
>TRBV7-9|.|TRBJ2-3|.
CASSLIGSTDTQYF
TGTGCCAGCAGCTTAATCGGGAGCACAGATACGCAGTATTTT
>TRBV6-2/TRBV6-3|TRBD2|TRBJ2-1|once
CASSRTSGGTSGRHNEQFF
TGTGCCAGCAGCCGGACTTCAGGGGGGACTAGCGGGAGGCACAATGAGCAGTTCTTC
>TRBV30|TRBD2|TRBJ2-1|once
CAWRTSGSGEQFF
TGTGCCTGGCGGACTAGCGGCTCCGGTGAGCAGTTCTTC
>TRBV5-1|.|TRBJ2-1|.
CASSLSAGIHNEQFF
TGCGCCAGCAGCTTGTCGGCGGGAATCCACAATGAGCAGTTCTTC
>TRBV5-4|TRBD2|TRBJ2-1|.
CAGSVAGGNEQFF
TGTGCCGGCTCGGTAGCGGGAGGCAATGAGCAGTTCTTC
>TRBV20-1|.|TRBJ2-5|.
CSASSPRGRETQYF
TGCAGTGCTAGTTCTCCCAGGGGGAGGGAGACCCAGTACTTC
>TRBV7-2|TRBD1|TRBJ2-1|.
CASSFWGQGYNEQFF
TGTGCCAGCAGCTTCTGGGGACAGGGCTACAATGAGCAGTTCTTC
>TRBV18|.|TRBJ2-7|.
CASSPRQGLDEQYF
TGTGCCAGCTCACCACGGCAGGGTCTGGACGAGCAGTACTTC
>TRBV28|.|TRBJ2-2|.
CATLWDGELFF
TGTGCCACCCTCTGGGACGGGGAGCTGTTTTTT
>TRBV7-2|.|TRBJ1-2|.
CASSLTWGSAYGYTF
TGTGCCAGCAGCTTAACGTGGGGGAGCGCCTATGGCTACACCTTC
>TRBV6-5|.|TRBJ1-1|.
CASSYSGRNTEAFF
TGTGCCAGCAGTTACTCAGGTCGGAACACTGAAGCTTTCTTT
>TRBV4-1|TRBD1|TRBJ1-4|.
CASSQGDRDNEKLFF
TGCGCCAGCAGCCAGGGTGACAGGGATAATGAAAAACTGTTTTTT